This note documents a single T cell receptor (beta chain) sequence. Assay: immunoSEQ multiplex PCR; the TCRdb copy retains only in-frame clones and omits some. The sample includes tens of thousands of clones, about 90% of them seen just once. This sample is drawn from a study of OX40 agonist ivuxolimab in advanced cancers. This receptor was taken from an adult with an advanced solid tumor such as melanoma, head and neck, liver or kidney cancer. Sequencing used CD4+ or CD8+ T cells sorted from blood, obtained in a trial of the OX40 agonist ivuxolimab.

The CDR3: CASSLERWTNEKLFF. CDR3 in DNA: TGTGCCAGCAGCTTAGAACGGTGGACTAATGAAAAACTGTTTTTT. V and J are TRBV7-9 and TRBJ1-4; D is uncertain. The CDR3 sequence is 15 residues long. The germline CDR1 and CDR2 sequences are SEHNR and FQNEAQ (reference sequence). The V and J ends lost 1 base and 2 bases respectively, with 8 bases between them.